Following are 20 T cell receptor beta chains from one sample sequenced in a study of early T cells in non-severe SARS-CoV-2 infection (dated by TCRdb to about 2021). Receptor libraries were prepared by 5' RACE. This sample was sequenced with a NextSeq 500. The public reads were quality trimmed at Q25 with fastp and then assembled into clones with MiXCR by TCRdb, keeping productive beta chains. Every entry covers one CDR3 protein and lists the most common genes and DNA from its rows. The sample table records roughly 30,000 distinct CDR3 sequences; about 5.7% of these occur just once. The ten biggest clones cover over 5% of the sample. Sequencing was done on a sample of whole blood. These receptors all stem from an adult who was a healthcare worker with PCR-confirmed SARS-CoV-2 infection or an uninfected control (not recorded which).

This clonotype was recorded many times. The chain joins TRBV3-1 to TRBJ2-3, with TRBD2 matching over 14 bases. Trimming cost V 0 bases and J 1 base; bases outside gene matches: 6. Germline values: CDR1 LGHDT, CDR2 YNNKEL (reference sequence). The CDR3 covers 19 residues. The CDR3, as DNA: TGTGCCAGCAGCCAAGATTGGGGACTAGCGGGAGATGGCACAGATACGCAGTATTTT. This sequence encodes CASSQDWGLAGDGTDTQYF.

This clonotype was counted many times. The chain joins TRBV7-2 to TRBJ1-2; D is unresolved. The CDR3 spans 13 residues. V lost 1 base and J 2 bases, leaving 5 bases between the germline ends. The germline CDR1 and CDR2 sequences are SGHTA and FQGNSA. CDR3 bases: TGTGCCAGCAGCTTAGGGCTGAACTATGGCTACACCTTC. Amino acids: CASSLGLNYGYTF. Based on the CDR3 plus reference TRBV7-2 and TRBJ1-2, the full variable domain is GAGVSQSPSNKVTEKGKDVELRCDPISGHTALYWYRQSLGQGLEFLIYFQGNSAPDKSGLPSDRFSAERTGGSVSTLTIQRTQQEDSAVYLCASSLGLNYGYTFGSGTRLTVV.

In its sample, this clonotype was seen many times. The chain is built from TRBV5-4 and TRBJ2-5; 9 bases match TRBD2. The CDR3 length is 15 residues. Unmatched junction bases numbered 9, after V lost 7 bases and J lost 2 bases. Germline assignment: CDR1 SGHNT and CDR2 YYREEE (reference sequence). The CDR3: CASGRQREDQETQYF. CDR3 bases: TGTGCCAGCGGACGGCAGCGGGAGGATCAAGAGACCCAGTACTTC.

This clonotype was observed at least ten times. The chain uses TRBV20-1 and TRBJ2-1; 10 bases map to TRBD2. Germline values: CDR1 DFQATT, CDR2 SNEGSKA (reference sequence). Unmatched junction bases numbered 10, after V lost 5 bases and J lost 9 bases. The CDR3 has 14 amino acids. This chain's CDR3 is CSAESGRAFSEQFF. The CDR3 region has the DNA TGCAGTGCTGAGAGCGGGAGGGCCTTCAGTGAGCAGTTCTTC.

The V call is TRBV5-5, the J call TRBJ2-1; D is unclear. This CDR3 has 17 residues. Trimming cost V 4 bases and J 0 bases, with 17 bases left between them. CDR1 and CDR2 from the germline V gene are SGHKS and YYEKEE (reference sequence). CDR3 sequence reads: CASSRLWTPNSYNEQFF. The CDR3 bases are TGTGCCAGCAGCCGCCTGTGGACGCCTAACTCCTACAATGAGCAGTTCTTC. The full variable domain, rest sourced from reference TRBV5-5 and TRBJ2-1, is DAGVTQSPTHLIKTRGQQVTLRCSPISGHKSVSWYQQVLGQGPQFIFQYYEKEERGRGNFPDRFSARQFPNYSSELNVNALLLGDSALYLCASSRLWTPNSYNEQFFGPGTRLTVL.

This clonotype has at least ten counts. V usage is TRBV19 and J usage is TRBJ2-7, with 8 bases identical to TRBD1. CDR3 length: 13 amino acids. J gave up 1 base and V 9 bases, and 5 bases lay outside the gene matches. CDR1 LNHDA and CDR2 SQIVND come from the germline V gene (reference sequence). The CDR3: CASATGVSYEQYF. CDR3 coding DNA: TGTGCCAGCGCGACAGGGGTATCCTACGAGCAGTACTTC.

The sample holds one count of this clonotype. The junction departs from germline at one end; a sequencing error may be responsible. The chain uses TRBV29-1 and TRBJ2-5; D is unresolved. Germline lookup yields CDR1 SQVTM and CDR2 ANQGSEA. CDR3 size: 12 residues. In DNA form, the CDR3 reads TGCAGCGCTGAAAAACGAGGAGAGACCCAGTACTTC. Translating it yields CSAEKRGETQYF.

As regards this clonotype: One base away lies a much larger clone, so this may be a sequencing read error. The chain links TRBV25-1 to TRBJ2-1; 7 bases align to TRBD1. CDR3 length equals 14 residues. Germline lookup yields CDR1 MGHDK and CDR2 SYGVNS. J gave up 8 bases and V 3 bases, and 7 bases lay outside the gene matches. Here the CDR3 DNA reads TGTGCCAGCAGTGAGCCCGGGACAGTTTATGAGCAGTTCTTC. This codes for CASSEPGTVYEQFF. Full variable domain (outside the CDR3, taken from reference TRBV25-1 and TRBJ2-1): EADIYQTPRYLVIGTGKKITLECSQTMGHDKMYWYQQDPGMELHLIHYSYGVNSTEKGDLSSESTVSRIRTEHFPLTLESARPSHTSQYLCASSEPGTVYEQFFGPGTRLTVL.

This clonotype was recorded many times. The chain has TRBV20-1 and TRBJ2-3; D remains unclear. The V and J ends lost 1 base and 0 bases respectively, with 8 bases between them. This CDR3 has 14 amino acids. Germline values: CDR1 DFQATT, CDR2 SNEGSKA (reference sequence). The CDR3 coding sequence is TGCAGTGCTAGAGTCACAGAAAGCACAGATACGCAGTATTTT. Residues: CSARVTESTDTQYF.

This clonotype appeared many times. The chain carries TRBV20-1 and TRBJ2-1; 10 positions agree with TRBD2. CDR1 and CDR2 from the germline V gene are DFQATT and SNEGSKA (reference sequence). The CDR3 extends over 13 amino acids. The V gene end was trimmed by 6 bases and the J gene end by 7 bases; junction bases not matched to a gene: 6. CDR3 protein: CSARGLAINEQFF. Written as DNA, the CDR3 is TGCAGTGCACGGGGACTAGCGATAAATGAGCAGTTCTTC.

The rearrangement joins TRBV2 to TRBJ2-4, with a tentative D call TRBD1 (5 bases). The length of the CDR3 is 12 residues. Trimming removed 7 bases from V and 4 bases from J, with 8 bases in between. CDR1 SNHLY and CDR2 FYNNEI come from the germline V gene. This CDR3 is CASMTDKNIQYF. In nucleotides, the CDR3 is TGTGCCAGCATGACAGATAAAAACATTCAGTACTTC.

The rearrangement uses TRBV11-2 and TRBJ1-3; D is perhaps TRBD1 (6 bases). V gave up 0 bases and J gave up 6 bases, with 15 bases separating them. Germline V gene sequence: CDR1 SGHAT, CDR2 FQNNGV. CDR3 length equals 16 residues. The CDR3 bases are TGTGCCAGCAGCTTAGACCGGGGGGCGGCCGAAAACACCATATATTTT. Translating it yields CASSLDRGAAENTIYF.

The V and J genes are TRBV14 and TRBJ2-3; D is tentatively TRBD1 or TRBD2 (5 bases each). The germline CDR1 and CDR2 sequences are SGHDN and FVKESK. Between the trimmed V and J ends, which lost 1 base and 4 bases, there was a span of 9 bases. The CDR3 runs to 14 residues. In DNA form, the CDR3 reads TGTGCCAGCAGCCAAGCCCAGGGACCAGATACGCAGTATTTT. Translating gives CASSQAQGPDTQYF.

This clonotype was seen repeatedly, ten times or more. The rearrangement uses TRBV27 and TRBJ1-6, with 7 positions matching TRBD1. After removal of 8 bases from V and 10 bases from J, the junction contained 8 bases not matched to a gene. This CDR3 spans 13 amino acids. Germline lookup yields CDR1 MNHEY and CDR2 SMNVEV (reference sequence). The CDR3 is CASFDRVGSPLHF. CDR3 DNA: TGTGCCAGCTTCGACAGGGTGGGGTCACCCCTCCACTTT.

The V and J genes are TRBV5-1 and TRBJ1-1; D is unresolved. The germline CDR1 and CDR2 sequences are SGHRS and YFSETQ. V lost 2 bases and J 3 bases, leaving 8 bases between the germline ends. The CDR3 covers 13 residues. The CDR3 region is CASSFREDTEAFF. The CDR3 DNA follows: TGCGCCAGCAGCTTCCGAGAGGACACTGAAGCTTTCTTT.

This clonotype was observed at least ten times. This chain links TRBV28 with TRBJ2-7; D remains ambiguous. The CDR3 runs 15 residues. V was clipped by 1 base and J by 2 bases, with 12 bases between them. CDR1 and CDR2 (germline): MDHEN, SYDVKM. The CDR3 reads CASSLLGLGTYEQYF. CDR3 DNA: TGTGCCAGCAGTTTATTAGGGCTTGGAACCTACGAGCAGTACTTC.

This clonotype was detected only a few times. The J gene is TRBJ2-5, the V gene TRBV20-1; 14 bases fit TRBD2. V shed 7 bases and J 3 bases; nucleotides not matched to a gene: 7. The CDR3 has 15 amino acids. Germline V gene sequence: CDR1 DFQATT, CDR2 SNEGSKA (reference sequence). This CDR3 is CSVGLAGGLKETQYF. The CDR3 nucleotides read TGCAGTGTAGGACTAGCGGGAGGCCTCAAAGAGACCCAGTACTTC.

Many counts were recorded for this clonotype. This rearrangement joins TRBV6-1 to TRBJ1-4; D unclear. Per germline, CDR1 MNHNS and CDR2 SASEGT. The CDR3 is 16 residues long. The V end lost 5 bases, the J end lost 8 bases, and 21 bases lay between the germline ends. The DNA for the CDR3 is TGTGCCAGCAGTCTCTCTGGAGGAGGGATCGGCGAAAAACTGTTTTTT. Amino acids: CASSLSGGGIGEKLFF.

This clonotype was counted ten times or more. This chain links TRBV6-6 with TRBJ1-6; no definite D call. The CDR3 length is 14 residues. Germline V gene sequence: CDR1 MNHNY, CDR2 SVGAGI (reference sequence). The V end was cut by 6 bases, the J end by 7 bases, with 13 bases between. CDR3 in DNA: TGTGCCAGCAGGCCACAGTTAGGAAATTCACCCCTCCACTTT. Amino acid sequence: CASRPQLGNSPLHF.

In its sample, this clonotype is medium-sized. This chain links TRBV7-9 with TRBJ2-2; D not resolved. The CDR3 runs to 13 residues. The V end was cut by 1 base, the J end by 4 bases, with 4 bases between. Per the germline V gene, CDR1 is SEHNR and CDR2 is FQNEAQ (reference sequence). In DNA, the CDR3 is TGTGCCAGCAGCTTAGATGGCACCGGGGAGCTGTTTTTT. Encoded protein: CASSLDGTGELFF.